Following are 17 T cell receptor beta chains from one sample sequenced in a study of blood T cell repertoires in COVID-19. TCRdb's table, derived via immunoSEQ multiplex PCR, lists solely in-frame clones and lacks some. Of hundreds of thousands of clones in the sample, about 89% are singletons; the top ten hold under 6.5%. Sequencing was carried out using peripheral blood. The receptors derive from a woman aged 50 to 65 with COVID-19, enrolled during active disease.

The rearrangement links TRBV11-1 to TRBJ2-1, with TRBD2 as a possible D gene (5 bases). The CDR3 length is 15 residues. Germline-derived CDR1 and CDR2 are SGHAT and FQDESV (reference sequence). Trimming left V 1 base short and J 4 bases short, with 11 bases between. The CDR3 nucleotides read TGTGCCAGCAGCTTAGGGCCAGCGGTGTACAATGAGCAGTTCTTC. It specifies CASSLGPAVYNEQFF.

The gene calls are TRBV3-1 (or the pseudogene TRBV3-2) and TRBJ1-3; 8 bases line up with TRBD1. Germline loops: CDR1 LGHDT, CDR2 YNNKEL (reference sequence). The length of the CDR3 is 13 residues. V shed 7 bases and J 8 bases; nucleotides not matched to a gene: 7. The CDR3 region is CASTGGRRDTIYF. CDR3 sequence (DNA): TGTGCCAGCACAGGGGGCCGTCGGGACACCATATATTTT.

The rearrangement links TRBV6-2 or TRBV6-3 to TRBJ2-5, with D unresolved. The CDR3 is 14 amino acids. Per the germline V gene, CDR1 is MNHEY and CDR2 is SVGEGT. Trimming took off 0 bases at V and 7 bases at J, with 12 bases between the two ends. The DNA for the CDR3 is TGTGCCAGCAGTTACTCTAGTCGGAGTGGGACCCAGTACTTC. This sequence encodes CASSYSSRSGTQYF.

The gene calls are TRBV5-1 and TRBJ2-1, with 10 nucleotides matching TRBD2. CDR1 is SGHRS, CDR2 YFSETQ, per germline. The length of the CDR3 is 15 residues. With 6 bases clipped from V and 2 bases from J, the junction kept 5 bases outside the gene matches. CDR3 coding DNA: TGCGCCAGCACCGTCACTAGCGGGGCCTACAATGAGCAGTTCTTC. Protein product: CASTVTSGAYNEQFF.

The rearrangement uses TRBV30 and TRBJ1-1; no firm D call. Germline loops: CDR1 GTSNPN, CDR2 SVGIG (reference sequence). Between the trimmed V and J ends, which lost 8 bases and 1 base, there was a span of 11 bases. The CDR3 contains 12 residues. CDR3 sequence: CALIDWNTEAFF. As DNA, the CDR3 is TGTGCCCTGATAGACTGGAACACTGAAGCTTTCTTT.

This clone appeared a few times. The chain couples TRBV7-2 to TRBJ1-3, with 7 bases fitting TRBD1. With 5 bases clipped from V and 0 bases from J, the junction kept 4 bases outside the gene matches. Germline CDR1 and CDR2: SGHTA and FQGNSA. The CDR3 consists of 15 residues. The CDR3 loop reads CASSHGTASGNTIYF. In DNA, the CDR3 is TGTGCCAGCAGCCATGGGACAGCCTCTGGAAACACCATATATTTT.

The V call is TRBV11-3, the J call TRBJ1-4, with D perhaps TRBD1 (5 bases). V was pared by 3 bases and J by 8 bases, with 13 bases between. The CDR3 length is 14 residues. Per the germline V gene, CDR1 is SGHNT and CDR2 is YENEEA. The CDR3: CASSFSGLGEKLFF. The DNA for the CDR3 is TGTGCCAGCAGCTTCTCAGGGTTGGGCGAAAAACTGTTTTTT.

V usage is TRBV9 and J usage is TRBJ1-6; D is uncertain. The V end lost 3 bases, the J end lost 0 bases, and 16 bases lay between the germline ends. From germline, CDR1 is SGDLS and CDR2 YYNGEE. CDR3 length: 18 amino acids. CDR3 DNA: TGTGCCAGCAGCGCCGTTCCTAACCCAAGCTCCTATAATTCACCCCTCCACTTT. Its translation: CASSAVPNPSSYNSPLHF.

This chain connects TRBV7-2 to TRBJ2-5; perhaps TRBD2 as D (5 bases). The CDR3 length is 13 residues. CDR1 and CDR2 from the germline V gene are SGHTA and FQGNSA. The V end was cut by 3 bases, the J end by 1 base, with 6 bases between. The chain's CDR3 is CASSFLAQETQYF. In DNA form, the CDR3 reads TGTGCCAGCAGCTTCCTAGCCCAAGAGACCCAGTACTTC.

The chain couples TRBV6-6 to TRBJ2-1; a possible D gene is TRBD2 (7 bases). With 5 bases removed from V and 8 bases from J, the gap between germline ends came to 10 bases. Germline values: CDR1 MNHNY, CDR2 SVGAGI (reference sequence). This CDR3 has 12 amino acids. The CDR3 bases are TGTGCCAGCAGTGACGGGGGGCATGAGCAGTTCTTC. Residues: CASSDGGHEQFF.

The gene calls are TRBV19 and TRBJ2-5; the match to TRBD1 covers 9 bases. Trimming removed 4 bases from V and 7 bases from J; junction bases left unmatched: 7. Germline V CDR1 and CDR2: LNHDA, SQIVND (reference sequence). The CDR3 loop spans 14 amino acids. The DNA for the CDR3 is TGTGCCAGTAGTACACGGACAGGGGTGATGACCCAGTACTTC. Its translation is CASSTRTGVMTQYF.

V and J are TRBV19 and TRBJ2-1, with 8 positions matching TRBD2. The V gene's germline CDR1 is LNHDA and CDR2 SQIVND (reference sequence). Germline trimming cut 7 bases from V and 5 bases from J; bases unmatched to any gene: 10. This CDR3 region has 15 residues. The CDR3 DNA reads as TGTGCCAGTATAGGCGCCACTAGCGGAGACAATGAGCAGTTCTTC. Amino acid sequence: CASIGATSGDNEQFF. Full variable domain (missing parts from reference TRBV19 and TRBJ2-1): DGGITQSPKYLFRKEGQNVTLSCEQNLNHDAMYWYRQDPGQGLRLIYYSQIVNDFQKGDIAEGYSVSREKKESFPLTVTSAQKNPTAFYLCASIGATSGDNEQFFGPGTRLTVL.

This chain connects TRBV15 to TRBJ2-7; 10 nucleotides match TRBD1. The V gene's germline CDR1 is LNHNV and CDR2 YYDKDF (reference sequence). The CDR3 runs 15 residues. V lost 3 bases to trimming and J lost 4 bases; unmatched junction nucleotides: 6. The CDR3 DNA follows: TGTGCCACCAGCAGGTCGACAGGGGGCAGTTACGAGCAGTACTTC. Its translation is CATSRSTGGSYEQYF.

The chain employs TRBV24-1 and TRBJ2-3; 8 bases are a match to TRBD2. Germline trimming cut 0 bases from V and 2 bases from J; bases unmatched to any gene: 3. The germline CDR1 and CDR2 sequences are KGHDR and SFDVKD. The CDR3 is 16 amino acids. The CDR3 sequence is CATSDLTSGPTDTQYF. As DNA, the CDR3 is TGTGCCACCAGTGATTTGACTAGCGGCCCCACAGATACGCAGTATTTT.

This sequence joins TRBV6-6 and TRBJ2-5; 11 bases fit TRBD2. Unmatched junction bases numbered 4, after V lost 4 bases and J lost 3 bases. CDR1 and CDR2 (germline): MNHNY, SVGAGI (reference sequence). CDR3 length: 15 residues. CDR3 sequence (DNA): TGTGCCAGCAGTTTCCGACTAGCGGGGAAAGAGACCCAGTACTTC. Residues: CASSFRLAGKETQYF.

V gene TRBV19 combines with J gene TRBJ2-6, with 9 bases that match TRBD1. Germline V gene sequence: CDR1 LNHDA, CDR2 SQIVND (reference sequence). Losses at the gene ends were 5 bases for V and 0 bases for J; bases not matched to a gene: 8. CDR3 size: 18 residues. CDR3 sequence reads: CASSRGDRDASGANVLTF. CDR3 sequence (DNA): TGTGCCAGTAGTCGAGGGGACAGGGATGCCTCTGGGGCCAACGTCCTGACTTTC.

The chain recombines TRBV12-3 or TRBV12-4 with TRBJ2-7; maybe TRBD1 (5 bases). Trimming removed 6 bases at V and 3 bases at J, with 12 bases between. The CDR3 spans 13 residues. The CDR3 nucleotides read TGTGCCAGCAGGGGGCGGCCGGGCTACGAGCAGTACTTC. As protein: CASRGRPGYEQYF.